This T cell receptor beta chain emerged from a study of cytomegalovirus exposure and HLA in healthy donors. With regard to this clone: Its antigen remains unknown.

General study results and limits: Earlier findings revealed that most TCR beta V segments proved productive either about 87% or about 30% of the time. Altogether, 164 TCR beta chains were recorded as cytomegalovirus-associated. In vitro work confirmed that a few CMV-associated chains recognize CMV antigens.

This PCR relied on a set of 60 Vbeta primers and 13 Jbeta primers. Measured with immunoSEQ multiplex PCR; TCRdb has only the in-frame clones, and not every one. The sample has 90,000 to 150,000 clones, roughly four fifths seen once. Trimming at V came to 4 bases and at J to 1 base, leaving 10 bases not matched to a gene. The length of the CDR3 is 16 residues. Germline CDR1 SEHNR, CDR2 FQNEAQ (reference sequence). The sequencing input was PBMCs. The rearrangement joins TRBV7-9 to TRBJ2-7, with TRBD1 identical over 7 bases. This sequence originates from a woman aged 30 to 39 in good health and CMV-seropositive. CDR3 sequence reads: CASSSPWTGASYEQYF. The CDR3 DNA reads as TGTGCCAGCAGCTCCCCCTGGACAGGCGCTTCCTACGAGCAGTACTTC.